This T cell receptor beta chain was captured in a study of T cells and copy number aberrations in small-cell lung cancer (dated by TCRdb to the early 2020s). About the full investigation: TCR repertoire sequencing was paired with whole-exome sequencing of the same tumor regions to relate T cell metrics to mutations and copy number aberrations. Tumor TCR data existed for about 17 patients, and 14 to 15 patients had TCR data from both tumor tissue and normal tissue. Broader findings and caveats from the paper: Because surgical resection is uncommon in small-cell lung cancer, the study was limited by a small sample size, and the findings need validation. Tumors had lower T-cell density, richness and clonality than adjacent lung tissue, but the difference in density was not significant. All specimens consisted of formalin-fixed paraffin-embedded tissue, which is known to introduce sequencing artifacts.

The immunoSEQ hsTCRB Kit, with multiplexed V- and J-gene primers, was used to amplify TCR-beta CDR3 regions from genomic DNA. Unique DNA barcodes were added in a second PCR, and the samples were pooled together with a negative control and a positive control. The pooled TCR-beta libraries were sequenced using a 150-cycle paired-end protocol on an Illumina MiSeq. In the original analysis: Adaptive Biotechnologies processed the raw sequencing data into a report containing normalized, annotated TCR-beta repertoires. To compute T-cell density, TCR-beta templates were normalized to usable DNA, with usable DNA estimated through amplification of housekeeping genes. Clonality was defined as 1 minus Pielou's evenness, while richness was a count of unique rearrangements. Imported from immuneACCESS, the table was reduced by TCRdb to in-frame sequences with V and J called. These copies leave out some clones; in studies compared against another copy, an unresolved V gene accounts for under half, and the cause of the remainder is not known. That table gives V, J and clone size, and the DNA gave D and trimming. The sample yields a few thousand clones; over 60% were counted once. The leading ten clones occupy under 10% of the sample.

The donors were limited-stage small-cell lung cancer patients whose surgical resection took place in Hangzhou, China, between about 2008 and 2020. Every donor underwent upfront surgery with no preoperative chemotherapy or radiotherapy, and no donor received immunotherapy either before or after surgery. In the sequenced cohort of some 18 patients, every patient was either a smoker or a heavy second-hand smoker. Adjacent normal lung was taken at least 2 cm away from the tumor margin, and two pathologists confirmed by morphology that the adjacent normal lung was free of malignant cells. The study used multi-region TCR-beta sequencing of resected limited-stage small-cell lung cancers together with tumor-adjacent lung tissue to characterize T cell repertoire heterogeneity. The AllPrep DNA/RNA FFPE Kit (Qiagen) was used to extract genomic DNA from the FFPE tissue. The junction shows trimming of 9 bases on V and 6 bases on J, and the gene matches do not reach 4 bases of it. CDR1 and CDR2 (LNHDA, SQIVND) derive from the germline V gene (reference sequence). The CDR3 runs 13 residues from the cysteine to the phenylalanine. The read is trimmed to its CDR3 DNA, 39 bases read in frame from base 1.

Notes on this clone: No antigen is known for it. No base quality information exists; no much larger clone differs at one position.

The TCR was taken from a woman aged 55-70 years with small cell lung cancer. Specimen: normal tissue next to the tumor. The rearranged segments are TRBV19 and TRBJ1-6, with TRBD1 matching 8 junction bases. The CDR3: CASDRGANSPLHF. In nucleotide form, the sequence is TGTGCCAGCGACAGGGGCGCTAATTCACCCCTCCACTTT.